This T cell receptor beta chain appears in the sequencing data of a study of high-grade serous ovarian cancer treatment subgroups (dated by TCRdb to the early 2020s). At the level of the whole study: On average, sequencing produced approximately 15,000 reads and approximately 7,500 unique TCR beta rearrangements for each sample. The study examined TCR beta repertoires in high-grade serous ovarian cancer patients who were grouped under a laparoscopic triage algorithm by complete gross resection or by neoadjuvant chemotherapy response. Of the roughly 30 patients in the cohort, some 10 had no residual disease after primary surgery (R0), some 10 were excellent NACT responders, and some 10 were poor NACT responders. One primary tumor sample and two metastatic tumor samples were collected from each patient, for a total of roughly 90 samples.

The 90 to 95 tumor samples underwent high-throughput TCR profiling using ImmunoSEQ. Under the source paper's analysis protocol: Richness (unique productive sequences), clonality, evenness and relatedness were included as repertoire diversity metrics, and similarity between samples was assessed with the Bhattacharyya coefficient. A sensitivity analysis excluded TCRs with fewer than two reads and gave consistent conclusions. The clones in this table, taken by TCRdb from immuneACCESS, are in-frame only. Not every clone is retained; where verified, under half of the shortfall comes from an unresolved V gene, and the cause of the rest is unknown. V and J calls and clone size follow that table, whereas D and trimming were derived from the DNA. Counted in this sample were 35,000 to 45,000 clones; 70% to 80% of them appeared once. The ten largest make up around 3.3% of the sample. The paper's findings and limits, for the study overall: The TCR repertoire analyses centered on CDR3, leaving CDR1 and CDR2 unanalyzed. TCR clonal relatedness was found to be positively correlated with neoantigen level and, by trend, with copy number variation and mutation load derived from whole-genome sequencing. Repertoire similarity between tumors of the same patient ranged about 0.11 to 0.79, whereas almost no similarity was seen between different patients. Because bulk tumor TCR sequencing provided no spatial information, insight into HGSC tumor complexity and diversity was limited.

From a lookup of the germline V gene (reference sequence), CDR1 and CDR2 are SEHNR and FQNEAQ. Trimming costs V 5 bases and J 4 bases, and their ends lie 14 bases apart. The CDR3 starts with the cysteine, ends with the phenylalanine, and has 15 residues. The sequence is cut down to CDR3 DNA, 45 bases in frame from base 1. The tumor samples were collected prior to definitive surgery or chemotherapy. Genomic DNA extraction was performed by the MD Anderson Biospecimen Extraction Resource, and TCR sequencing was carried out by the MD Anderson Cancer Genomics Laboratory. Points on this clone: Its binding antigen is unknown. There are no base qualities to consult, and no much larger clone falls within one base.

The chain links TRBV7-9 with TRBJ2-2; 5 matching bases give a weak D call of TRBD1. Sequenced input: tumor tissue. This receptor was obtained from a human donor with high-grade serous ovarian cancer. The nucleotides are TGTGCCAGCAGCCCAACCCGCAGGGCCACCGGGGAGCTGTTTTTT. It encodes CASSPTRRATGELFF.